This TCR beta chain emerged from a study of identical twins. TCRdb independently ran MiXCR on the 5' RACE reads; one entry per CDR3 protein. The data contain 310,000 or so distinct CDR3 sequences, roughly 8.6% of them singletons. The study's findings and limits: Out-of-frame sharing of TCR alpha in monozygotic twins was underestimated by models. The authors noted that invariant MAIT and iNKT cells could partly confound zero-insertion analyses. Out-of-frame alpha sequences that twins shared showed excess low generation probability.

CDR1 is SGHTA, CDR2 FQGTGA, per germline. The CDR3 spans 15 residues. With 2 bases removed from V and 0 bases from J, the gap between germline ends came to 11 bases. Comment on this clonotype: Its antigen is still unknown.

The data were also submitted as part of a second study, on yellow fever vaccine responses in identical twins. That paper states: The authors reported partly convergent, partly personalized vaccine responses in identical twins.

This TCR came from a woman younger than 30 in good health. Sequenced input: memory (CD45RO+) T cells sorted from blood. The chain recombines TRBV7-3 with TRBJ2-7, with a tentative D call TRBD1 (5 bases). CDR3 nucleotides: TGTGCCAGCAGCTTAGGGGCTGGCAGCTCCTACGAGCAGTACTTC. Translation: CASSLGAGSSYEQYF. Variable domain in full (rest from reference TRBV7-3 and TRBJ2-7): GAGVSQTPSNKVTEKGKYVELRCDPISGHTALYWYRQSLGQGPEFLIYFQGTGAADDSGLPNDRFFAVRPEGSVSTLKIQRTERGDSAVYLCASSLGAGSSYEQYFGPGTRLTVT.